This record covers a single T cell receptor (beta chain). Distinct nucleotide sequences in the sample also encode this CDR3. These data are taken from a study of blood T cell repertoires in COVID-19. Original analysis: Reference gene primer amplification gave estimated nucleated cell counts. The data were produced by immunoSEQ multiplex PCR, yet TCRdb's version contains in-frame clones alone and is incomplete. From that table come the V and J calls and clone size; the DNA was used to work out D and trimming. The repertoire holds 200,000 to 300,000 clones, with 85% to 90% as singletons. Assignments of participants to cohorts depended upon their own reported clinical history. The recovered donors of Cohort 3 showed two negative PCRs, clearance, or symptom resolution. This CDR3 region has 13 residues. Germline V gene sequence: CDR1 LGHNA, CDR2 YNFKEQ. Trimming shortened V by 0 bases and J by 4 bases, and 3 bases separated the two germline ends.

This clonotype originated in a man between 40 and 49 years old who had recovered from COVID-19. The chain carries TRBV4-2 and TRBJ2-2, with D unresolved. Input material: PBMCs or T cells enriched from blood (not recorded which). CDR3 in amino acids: CASSQDSTGELFF. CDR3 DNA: TGTGCCAGCAGCCAAGACAGCACCGGGGAGCTGTTTTTT.